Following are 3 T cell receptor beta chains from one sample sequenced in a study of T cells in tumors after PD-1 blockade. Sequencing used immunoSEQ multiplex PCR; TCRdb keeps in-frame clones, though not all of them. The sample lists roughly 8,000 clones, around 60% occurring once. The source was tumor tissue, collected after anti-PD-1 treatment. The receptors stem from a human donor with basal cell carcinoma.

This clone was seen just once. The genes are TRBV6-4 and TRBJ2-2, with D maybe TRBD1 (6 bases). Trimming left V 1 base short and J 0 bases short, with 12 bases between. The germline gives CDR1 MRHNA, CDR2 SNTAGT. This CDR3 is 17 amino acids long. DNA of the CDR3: TGTGCCAGCAGTGACTTAGGGGGATACGCGAACACCGGGGAGCTGTTTTTT. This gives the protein CASSDLGGYANTGELFF.

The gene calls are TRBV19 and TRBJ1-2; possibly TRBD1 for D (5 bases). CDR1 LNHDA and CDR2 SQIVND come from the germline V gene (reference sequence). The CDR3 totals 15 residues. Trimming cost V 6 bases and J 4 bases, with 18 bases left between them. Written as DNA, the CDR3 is TGTGCCAGTAGGCGGGACGGACAAGACCCCTATGGCTACACCTTC. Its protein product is CASRRDGQDPYGYTF.

CDR3: CASSQLGDVRTGLNEKLFF. Written as DNA, the CDR3 is TGTGCCAGCAGTCAATTAGGGGATGTCAGGACAGGGCTAAATGAAAAACTGTTTTTT. The chain joins TRBV11-2 to TRBJ1-4, with 8 bases matching TRBD1. Trimming removed 6 bases from V and 5 bases from J; junction bases left unmatched: 20. Germline CDR1 reads SGHAT; CDR2 reads FQNNGV. The CDR3 covers 19 residues.